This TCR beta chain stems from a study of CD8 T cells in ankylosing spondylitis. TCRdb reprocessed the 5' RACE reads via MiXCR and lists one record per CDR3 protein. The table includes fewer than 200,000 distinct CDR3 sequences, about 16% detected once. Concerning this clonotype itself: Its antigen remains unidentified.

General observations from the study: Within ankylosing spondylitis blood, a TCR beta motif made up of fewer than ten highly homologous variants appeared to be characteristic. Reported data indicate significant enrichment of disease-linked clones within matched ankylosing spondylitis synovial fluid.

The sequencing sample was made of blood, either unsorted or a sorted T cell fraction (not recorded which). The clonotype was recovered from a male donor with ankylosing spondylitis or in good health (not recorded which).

The CDR3 sequence is CAISEREETQYF. CDR3 bases: TGTGCCATCAGTGAAAGGGAAGAGACCCAGTACTTC. The rearrangement joins TRBV10-3 to TRBJ2-5, with unresolved D. Germline CDR1 is ENHRY and CDR2 is SYGVKD. The CDR3 is 12 amino acids. V lost 3 bases and J lost 3, with 5 bases in between.